Listed below are T cell receptor beta chains from one sample, sequenced in a study of early T cells in non-severe SARS-CoV-2 infection. One entry per CDR3 protein results from TCRdb running MiXCR on the 5' RACE reads. The sample carries 100,000 to 150,000 distinct CDR3 sequences, 15% recorded once. The specimen sequenced was whole blood. Receptor source: an adult who was a healthcare worker with PCR-confirmed SARS-CoV-2 infection or an uninfected control (not recorded which). The CDR3 runs from the conserved cysteine through the conserved F or W. Expanded clones are given a class, and other clones once, few, many or no size at all.

V,size,length,J,CDR3
TRBV7-2,few,14,TRBJ1-1,CASSAQPGNTEAFF
TRBV7-3,NA,13,TRBJ2-3,CASSSGGLDTQYF
TRBV5-1,many,12,TRBJ2-3,CASSLRPDTQYF
TRBV29-1,NA,12,TRBJ1-1,CSVSTRATEAFF
TRBV3-1,few,14,TRBJ1-2,CASSRPGQSYGYTF
TRBV4-1,NA,15,TRBJ1-1,CASSQDGQGGTEAFF
TRBV5-1,NA,14,TRBJ1-1,CASGDGTPNTEAFF
TRBV12-3/TRBV12-4,NA,15,TRBJ1-3,CASSIIQGAGNTIYF
TRBV19,NA,13,TRBJ2-5,CASTKTDQETQYF
TRBV5-1,few,13,TRBJ2-5,CASSLGAVETQYF
TRBV5-1,few,15,TRBJ2-7,CASSPTGPSTGEQYF
TRBV5-1,few,15,TRBJ2-2,CASSLGAGNTGELFF
TRBV27,many,14,TRBJ2-1,CASSFRSSYNEQFF
TRBV20-1,many,13,TRBJ1-5,CSASEGSNQPQHF
TRBV29-1,few,14,TRBJ2-1,CSVNPGLAVNEQFF
TRBV3-1,few,15,TRBJ1-6,CASRLRDLKGSPLHF
TRBV29-1,few,12,TRBJ1-2,CSAGDRAAGYTF
TRBV6-6,few,16,TRBJ2-7,CASSPPGVSSSYEQYF
TRBV6-5,few,14,TRBJ2-3,CASSYSTGGNTQYF
TRBV29-1,few,15,TRBJ2-7,CSVVGLAPTPYEQYF
TRBV19,few,13,TRBJ1-2,CASSIGRGDGYTF
TRBV2,NA,13,TRBJ2-5,CASSSQGQETQYF
TRBV7-2,NA,13,TRBJ1-1,CASSSASKSAAFF
TRBV3-1,NA,13,TRBJ2-7,CASSQQQIHEQYF
TRBV20-1,NA,15,TRBJ1-4,CSASVGGIVDEKLFF
TRBV5-1,NA,15,TRBJ2-1,CASSPPPPGDNEQFF
TRBV3-1,NA,19,TRBJ2-3,CASSRRTPISVLRTDTQYF